This TCR beta chain was found in a study of blood T cell repertoires in COVID-19. Trimming removed 4 bases from V and 6 bases from J, with 9 bases in between. The germline CDR1 and CDR2 sequences are MGHDK and SYGVNS. This CDR3 has 12 residues. Profiling relied on immunoSEQ multiplex PCR, and the TCRdb table lists in-frame clones only, not all of them. The table includes hundreds of thousands of clones, 75% to 90% detected once. This clonotype was obtained from a woman younger than 45 with acute COVID-19. Sequenced material: PBMCs or T cells enriched from blood (not recorded which). J is TRBJ1-2 and V is TRBV25-1, with D maybe TRBD1 (6 bases). The CDR3 spells CASSGTAHGYTF. DNA for the CDR3: TGTGCCAGCAGTGGGACAGCCCATGGCTACACCTTC.